The 24 T cell receptor beta chains below come from one sample, sequenced in a study of cytomegalovirus exposure and HLA in healthy donors. 60 Vbeta and 13 Jbeta primers were used in PCR. The method was immunoSEQ multiplex PCR; TCRdb's version includes in-frame clones alone and lacks a portion of them. The sample holds 95,000 to 150,000 clones, 75% to 85% seen once. Sequences were obtained from PBMCs. These receptors were taken from a woman in her forties or fifties in good health and CMV-seropositive.

DNA of the CDR3: TGTGCCAGCAGCCATGGCCGGAGCTACGAGCAGTACTTC. Protein product: CASSHGRSYEQYF. This chain connects TRBV11-2 to TRBJ2-7; D gene unclear. The CDR3 contains 13 residues. Germline CDR1 and CDR2: SGHAT and FQNNGV. Between the trimmed V and J ends, which lost 5 bases and 3 bases, there was a span of 11 bases.

Concerning this clone: Relative to the germline gene, one junction end is altered; a read error may explain this. The chain recombines TRBV4-3 with TRBJ2-1; D is unclear. This CDR3 is built from 15 residues. Germline V gene lookup returns CDR1 LGHNA and CDR2 YSLEER. For the CDR3, the DNA is TGCACCAGCACCCCGCGTTCCCGCTCCTACAATGAGCAGTTCTTC. It specifies CTSTPRSRSYNEQFF.

The rearrangement joins TRBV16 to TRBJ2-6; D is perhaps TRBD1 (5 bases). This CDR3 comprises 16 residues. CDR1 is KGHSY, CDR2 FQNENV, per germline. V was cut by 0 bases and J by 6 bases, with 12 bases left in between. The CDR3: CASSQSGPGVANVLTF. The CDR3 DNA is TGTGCCAGCAGCCAATCGGGGCCAGGCGTGGCCAACGTCCTGACTTTC.

The gene calls are TRBV5-6 and TRBJ2-7; D is possibly TRBD1 (6 bases). CDR1 is SGHDT and CDR2 is YYEEEE in the germline V gene. This CDR3 contains 12 residues. Deletions cut 2 bases from V and 7 bases from J, with 10 bases between. As DNA, the CDR3 is TGTGCCAGCAGCTTCCCCCAGGGGGAGCAGTACTTC. Translating it yields CASSFPQGEQYF.

The V and J genes are TRBV5-4 and TRBJ2-1; 9 bases are a match to TRBD1. The CDR3 contains 16 residues. Trimming at V came to 4 bases and at J to 12 bases, leaving 17 bases not matched to a gene. Germline V gene data show CDR1 as SGHNT and CDR2 as YYREEE (reference sequence). CDR3 amino acids: CASSRLGQGPTFGQFF. The CDR3, as DNA: TGTGCCAGCAGCAGACTCGGACAGGGGCCGACTTTTGGGCAGTTCTTC.

The genes are TRBV4-1 and TRBJ1-1; D uncertain. Per the germline V gene, CDR1 is MGHRA and CDR2 is YSYEKL. Trimming stripped 0 bases from V and 1 base from J, with 6 bases between. The CDR3 sequence is 14 residues long. CDR3 nucleotide sequence: TGCGCCAGCAGCCAAGAGAGGAGGAACACTGAAGCTTTCTTT. It translates to CASSQERRNTEAFF.

This clone was seen a handful of times. The rearrangement uses TRBV29-1 and TRBJ2-2, with a possible D match to TRBD1 (6 bases). CDR1 is SQVTM and CDR2 is ANQGSEA in the germline V gene. With 7 bases removed from V and 5 bases from J, the gap between germline ends came to 17 bases. The CDR3 extends over 14 amino acids. The CDR3 DNA follows: TGCAGCGCCTACCGGCAGGGGCGGACCGGGGAGCTGTTTTTT. Translating it yields CSAYRQGRTGELFF.

The chain recombines TRBV6-5 with TRBJ2-5, with D maybe TRBD2 (5 bases). CDR3 size: 12 residues. The V end was cut by 5 bases, the J end by 4 bases, with 8 bases between. Germline loops: CDR1 MNHEY, CDR2 SVGAGI. CDR3 residues: CASSHRGETQYF. The CDR3, as DNA: TGTGCCAGCAGTCACCGGGGAGAGACCCAGTACTTC.

V is TRBV11-2 and J is TRBJ2-1; a weak D match, TRBD1 (5 bases). The germline V gene has CDR1 SGHAT and CDR2 FQNNGV. V lost 0 bases, J lost 5 bases, and 11 bases lay in between. CDR3 length: 15 amino acids. The CDR3 is CASSLEVRGNNEQFF. As DNA, the CDR3 is TGTGCCAGCAGCTTAGAGGTAAGGGGAAACAATGAGCAGTTCTTC.

The CDR3 protein is CASSRGGYNEQFF. The DNA for the CDR3 is TGCGCCAGCAGCCGGGGGGGCTACAATGAGCAGTTCTTC. V is TRBV5-1 and J is TRBJ2-1; 8 bases match TRBD2. The CDR3 is made up of 13 amino acids. Trimming took 4 bases from V and 3 from J; bases not matched to a gene: 0. The germline V gene encodes CDR1 SGHRS and CDR2 YFSETQ.

In DNA, the CDR3 is TGTGCCAGCAGCCAGGTGGATAGCGTCGCCTACGAGCAGTACTTC. It translates to CASSQVDSVAYEQYF. The chain recombines TRBV4-2 with TRBJ2-7; possible D gene TRBD2, 5 bases. V was pared by 3 bases and J by 2 bases, with 14 bases between. CDR3 length equals 15 residues. CDR1 and CDR2 from the germline V gene are LGHNA and YNFKEQ.

The rearrangement joins TRBV30 to TRBJ2-2; the match to TRBD1 covers 10 bases. This CDR3 comprises 17 residues. Germline V gene data show CDR1 as GTSNPN and CDR2 as SVGIG (reference sequence). After removal of 1 base from V and 4 bases from J, the junction contained 9 bases not matched to a gene. CDR3 amino acids: CAWSAPGTGAATGELFF. The CDR3 nucleotides are TGTGCCTGGAGTGCCCCCGGGACAGGGGCAGCCACCGGGGAGCTGTTTTTT.

This clone was counted between two and nine times. The V call is TRBV5-1, the J call TRBJ1-4; the match to TRBD1 covers 9 bases. Trimming removed 4 bases from V and 6 bases from J; junction bases left unmatched: 7. The germline gives CDR1 SGHRS, CDR2 YFSETQ. This CDR3 spans 15 amino acids. CDR3 nucleotide sequence: TGCGCCAGCAGCCCCACAGGGGGCGCCCATGAAAAACTGTTTTTT. This gives the protein CASSPTGGAHEKLFF.

This clone was picked up a small number of times. V gene TRBV5-1 combines with J gene TRBJ1-1; D is uncertain. There are 14 residues in the CDR3. The germline V gene encodes CDR1 SGHRS and CDR2 YFSETQ. V shed 0 bases and J shed 4 bases, with 10 bases lying between them. CDR3 DNA: TGCGCCAGCAGCTTGGAGTCAGGTGTCACTGAAGCTTTCTTT. Translating it yields CASSLESGVTEAFF.

This clone was recorded only once. The chain joins TRBV7-2 to TRBJ2-4; 8 bases agree with TRBD2. Per germline, CDR1 SGHTA and CDR2 FQGNSA. V lost 8 bases to trimming and J lost 3 bases; unmatched junction nucleotides: 12. This CDR3 has 16 residues. The CDR3 region has the DNA TGTGCCAGCGCTCCGGGAGGGTATTTGGGCAAAAACATTCAGTACTTC. Translating it yields CASAPGGYLGKNIQYF.

This clone appeared a few times. The chain is built from TRBV9 and TRBJ1-1; tentatively, D is TRBD1 (5 bases). In germline, CDR1 is SGDLS, CDR2 YYNGEE. With 0 bases removed from V and 0 bases from J, the gap between germline ends came to 9 bases. There are 15 residues in the CDR3. The CDR3 DNA sequence: TGTGCCAGCAGCGTAGAACCAGGGATGAACACTGAAGCTTTCTTT. This gives the protein CASSVEPGMNTEAFF.

The chain is built from TRBV5-1 and TRBJ2-3, with D possibly matching TRBD1 (6 bases). This CDR3 contains 15 residues. Deletions cut 2 bases from V and 2 bases from J, with 12 bases between. CDR1 and CDR2 (germline): SGHRS, YFSETQ. The CDR3 loop is CASSLEDRDTDTQYF. Written as DNA, the CDR3 is TGCGCCAGCAGCTTAGAGGACAGAGACACAGATACGCAGTATTTT.

The gene calls are TRBV5-1 and TRBJ2-2; TRBD2 agrees at 14 bases. The V segment lost 4 bases and the J segment 6 bases; nucleotides outside the gene matches: 2. Germline V gene data show CDR1 as SGHRS and CDR2 as YFSETQ. The CDR3 sequence is 15 residues long. The CDR3 here is CASSVTSGGAGELFF. CDR3 nucleotide sequence: TGCGCCAGCAGCGTGACTAGCGGGGGGGCCGGGGAGCTGTTTTTT. Variable domain in full (rest from reference TRBV5-1 and TRBJ2-2): KAGVTQTPRYLIKTRGQQVTLSCSPISGHRSVSWYQQTPGQGLQFLFEYFSETQRNKGNFPGRFSGRQFSNSRSEMNVSTLELGDSALYLCASSVTSGGAGELFFGEGSRLTVL.

V gene TRBV18 combines with J gene TRBJ1-3, with 8 nucleotides matching TRBD1. Germline V CDR1 and CDR2: KGHSH, LQKENI. V lost 2 bases to trimming and J lost 2 bases; unmatched junction nucleotides: 8. The CDR3 spans 17 residues. The CDR3 loop is CASSPGQGHSPGNTIYF. The CDR3 DNA follows: TGTGCCAGCTCACCAGGACAGGGCCATTCCCCTGGAAACACCATATATTTT.

The gene calls are TRBV6-5 and TRBJ1-3; 7 nucleotides agree with TRBD1. Germline assignment: CDR1 MNHEY and CDR2 SVGAGI. This CDR3 spans 15 amino acids. J gave up 0 bases and V 4 bases, and 3 bases lay outside the gene matches. CDR3 residues: CASSFSGGSGNTIYF. The CDR3 nucleotides are TGTGCCAGCAGTTTTTCAGGGGGCTCTGGAAACACCATATATTTT.

The gene calls are TRBV2 and TRBJ2-2, with 8 bases fitting TRBD2. The CDR3 runs 16 residues. CDR1 and CDR2 (germline): SNHLY, FYNNEI. Germline trimming cut 7 bases from V and 6 bases from J; bases unmatched to any gene: 13. The CDR3 protein is CASKASLSGGPGELFF. The CDR3 DNA reads as TGTGCCAGCAAGGCCTCCCTAAGCGGGGGCCCCGGGGAGCTGTTTTTT.

The chain is built from TRBV27 and TRBJ2-1; D unresolved. This CDR3 contains 13 residues. Trimming took 3 bases from V and 0 from J, leaving 3 bases between them. Germline assignment: CDR1 MNHEY and CDR2 SMNVEV (reference sequence). The CDR3 coding sequence is TGTGCCAGCAGTTTCAGCTCCTACAATGAGCAGTTCTTC. Translating gives CASSFSSYNEQFF.

This chain uses TRBV9 with TRBJ1-4, with TRBD1 identical over 7 bases. Germline V gives CDR1 SGDLS, CDR2 YYNGEE. The CDR3 sequence is 15 residues long. V was clipped by 0 bases and J by 5 bases; unmatched bases: 4. The chain's CDR3 is CASSVGDRLNEKLFF. CDR3 in DNA: TGTGCCAGCAGCGTAGGGGACAGATTAAATGAAAAACTGTTTTTT.

This CDR3 reads CASSRLADIYNEQFF. For the CDR3, the DNA is TGTGCCAGTAGCAGACTAGCGGACATCTACAATGAGCAGTTCTTC. The V and J genes are TRBV19 and TRBJ2-1; 9 bases fit TRBD2. The V gene's germline CDR1 is LNHDA and CDR2 SQIVND (reference sequence). The CDR3 has 15 amino acids. Trimming removed 6 bases from V and 3 bases from J; junction bases left unmatched: 6.